The rows below give T cell receptor beta chains drawn from one sample of a study of cytomegalovirus exposure and HLA in healthy donors. Only in-frame clones appear in the TCRdb table, and some are missing; sequencing was by immunoSEQ multiplex PCR. This sample yields about 200,000 clones, of which around 77% are seen a single time; roughly 3% belongs to the top ten. What was sequenced was PBMCs. The source is a woman in her twenties or thirties in good health and CMV-seronegative. The CDR3 runs from the conserved cysteine through the conserved F or W. A D gene is named only where the DNA matches it firmly.

D | J | V | CDR3
- | TRBJ2-1 | TRBV6-6 | CASKMGRSIADEQFF
- | TRBJ1-4 | TRBV5-1 | CASSLGAGAEKLFF
TRBD1 | TRBJ2-7 | TRBV5-1 | CASSSGQGVPEQYF
- | TRBJ2-7 | TRBV9 | CASSVALTSYEQYF
- | TRBJ1-2 | TRBV7-9 | CASSLAQEQDRVGGYTF
TRBD2 | TRBJ2-1 | TRBV6-4 | CASSGSGGALGEQFF
- | TRBJ2-1 | TRBV18 | CASSPQNLSSYNEQFF
TRBD2 | TRBJ2-7 | TRBV2 | CARRGGTSGSYEQYF
TRBD1 | TRBJ2-7 | TRBV27 | CASSFQQGNPYEQYF
- | TRBJ2-7 | TRBV2 | CASSFTSYEQYF
- | TRBJ2-5 | TRBV7-6 | CASSLGTKETQYF
- | TRBJ2-7 | TRBV5-1 | CASSSGTNYEQYF
- | TRBJ1-1 | TRBV6-1 | CASRSGHLNTEAFF
TRBD1 | TRBJ2-1 | TRBV29-1 | CSVDSGQYEQFF
TRBD2 | TRBJ2-4 | TRBV2 | CASSGGTSGRLAKNIQYF
- | TRBJ1-1 | TRBV6-1 | CASSEYTRGTEAFF
TRBD1 | TRBJ1-2 | TRBV5-1 | CASSLGDRQAYYGYPF
- | TRBJ1-4 | TRBV27 | CASSLAPRSNEKLFF
- | TRBJ1-3 | TRBV19 | CASIRSAADSGNTIYF
TRBD2 | TRBJ2-5 | TRBV27 | CASSSLLGRAGETQYF
TRBD2 | TRBJ2-1 | TRBV5-1 | CASSSLAIAYNEQFF
TRBD1 | TRBJ2-1 | TRBV7-9 | CSSRWGQGAPDEQFF
TRBD2 | TRBJ2-1 | TRBV9 | CASSARGTTYNEQFF
TRBD1 | TRBJ2-1 | TRBV5-1 | CASSFRQGAGDEQFF
- | TRBJ1-4 | TRBV30 | CAWRSWGGATNEKLFF
- | TRBJ1-1 | TRBV25-1 | CASLDRSNTEAFF
TRBD1 | TRBJ2-1 | TRBV11-3 | CASSPGTGFNEQFF
TRBD2 | TRBJ2-7 | TRBV28 | CASSLTSILYEQYF
TRBD2 | TRBJ2-1 | TRBV5-1 | CASSPGTSGGYNEQFF
- | TRBJ2-7 | TRBV7-9 | CSSSRDFYEQYF
TRBD2 | TRBJ2-2 | TRBV5-1 | CASSLERGSGELFF
- | TRBJ2-7 | TRBV5-1 | CASSLVAGASYEQYF
TRBD2 | TRBJ2-1 | TRBV27 | CASRTSGSTNEQFF
TRBD1 | TRBJ1-2 | TRBV6-5 | CASSAGGYGYTF
- | TRBJ2-2 | TRBV27 | CASSRGTANTGELFF
- | TRBJ1-1 | TRBV10-3 | CAISGGGFYMNTEAFF
- | TRBJ1-5 | TRBV18 | CASSPGAGQPQHF
- | TRBJ1-1 | TRBV7-7 | CASSHTLNTEAFF
TRBD2 | TRBJ2-7 | TRBV11-3 | CASTPPSGRANYEQYF
TRBD2 | TRBJ2-1 | TRBV19 | CASSTGTSGNFDEQFF
- | TRBJ1-5 | TRBV10-3 | CAISGGSNQPQHF
- | TRBJ2-7 | TRBV6-1 | CASSEARELGDEQYF
TRBD2 | TRBJ2-3 | TRBV29-1 | CSVEGGSTDTQYF
TRBD1 | TRBJ1-2 | TRBV25-1 | CASSRDRDYGYTF
TRBD1 | TRBJ1-1 | TRBV30 | CAWSTGQGNTEAFF
- | TRBJ2-3 | TRBV29-1 | CSVELPTQGTDTQYF
- | TRBJ1-2 | TRBV5-1 | CASSPDRDGYTF
TRBD2 | TRBJ2-3 | TRBV6-1 | CASRVAGDTDTQYF
- | TRBJ2-5 | TRBV6-5 | CASRGQGPQETQYF
TRBD2 | TRBJ2-7 | TRBV7-7 | CASSLGLAGESSYEQYF
- | TRBJ2-1 | TRBV7-6 | CASSSPQGKTYNEQFF
TRBD1 | TRBJ1-2 | TRBV29-1 | CSVEGQGPNYGYTF
- | TRBJ2-1 | TRBV19 | CASSIAGTYNEQFF